Below are 9 T cell receptor beta chains sequenced from a single sample in a study of T cell clones after liver transplantation. Here immunoSEQ multiplex PCR was the method, and the copy in TCRdb shows in-frame clones only, minus some. Altogether tens of thousands of clones are present, about 80% being singletons, with the ten largest covering about 0.79%. The sample here was CD4+ T cells from blood, taken 12 months after liver transplant. The receptors stem from a human patient who received a liver transplant. A share of the T cells may be of graft donor origin.

The gene calls are TRBV28 and TRBJ1-3, with TRBD1 matching over 7 bases. CDR3 length equals 19 residues. CDR1 MDHEN and CDR2 SYDVKM come from the germline V gene. V lost 5 bases and J lost 5; bases outside the gene matches: 21. For the CDR3, the DNA is TGTGCCAGCAGTGACGGCCTTCGACAGGGAGGTCAGCGAAGAAACACCATATATTTT. This sequence encodes CASSDGLRQGGQRRNTIYF.

The sample holds many counts of this clone. This rearrangement joins TRBV7-9 to TRBJ1-5; D may be TRBD1 (5 bases). Germline CDR1 is SEHNR and CDR2 is FQNEAQ (reference sequence). Trimming shortened V by 6 bases and J by 7 bases, and 10 bases separated the two germline ends. CDR3 length: 12 amino acids. CDR3 protein: CASRWGWQPQHF. CDR3 DNA sequence: TGTGCCAGCAGGTGGGGGTGGCAGCCCCAGCATTTT.

The chain is built from TRBV2 and TRBJ2-1; TRBD2 matches 11 bases. Germline values: CDR1 SNHLY, CDR2 FYNNEI. Trimming removed 4 bases from V and 10 bases from J; junction bases left unmatched: 9. This CDR3 contains 15 residues. The CDR3 sequence is CASSGLAGGGREQFF. The CDR3 DNA is TGTGCCAGCAGTGGTCTAGCGGGAGGAGGTCGAGAGCAGTTCTTC.

This chain connects TRBV19 to TRBJ1-4; a weak D match, TRBD1 (5 bases). V lost 3 bases to trimming and J lost 4 bases, with 15 bases between them. Germline assignment: CDR1 LNHDA and CDR2 SQIVND (reference sequence). This CDR3 region has 16 residues. CDR3: CASSMPRGSLNEKLFF. The DNA of the CDR3 is TGTGCCAGTAGTATGCCGCGGGGGAGCCTTAATGAAAAACTGTTTTTT.

On this clone: A junction boundary mismatches the germline segment, possibly from a read error. The V call is TRBV6-1, the J call TRBJ1-5; D gene uncertain. CDR1 and CDR2 (germline): MNHNS, SASEGT. There are 14 residues in the CDR3. CDR3 sequence (DNA): TGTGCCAGCAGTAGTACAATCGCCAATCAGTCCCAGCATTTT. It codes for CASSSTIANQSQHF.

The chain employs TRBV28 and TRBJ1-2; D possibly corresponds to TRBD1 (6 bases). Per germline, CDR1 MDHEN and CDR2 SYDVKM. The CDR3 is made up of 13 amino acids. Trimming pared 6 bases from V and 4 bases from J, leaving 12 bases between. DNA for the CDR3: TGTGCCAGCAGAGTCACAGGGCTCTATGGCTACACCTTC. Its protein product is CASRVTGLYGYTF.

The V and J genes are TRBV5-1 and TRBJ1-2, with 9 bases fitting TRBD1. Per the germline V gene, CDR1 is SGHRS and CDR2 is YFSETQ. J gave up 4 bases and V 7 bases, and 8 bases lay outside the gene matches. The CDR3 totals 14 residues. The CDR3 is CASSSTGGSYGYTF. Written as DNA, the CDR3 is TGCGCCAGCTCTTCGACAGGGGGATCCTATGGCTACACCTTC. The complete variable domain, with remaining parts taken from reference TRBV5-1 and TRBJ1-2, reads KAGVTQTPRYLIKTRGQQVTLSCSPISGHRSVSWYQQTPGQGLQFLFEYFSETQRNKGNFPGRFSGRQFSNSRSEMNVSTLELGDSALYLCASSSTGGSYGYTFGSGTRLTVV.

The genes are TRBV29-1 and TRBJ2-1; the match to TRBD1 covers 11 bases. The V segment lost 3 bases and the J segment 1 base; nucleotides outside the gene matches: 8. CDR1 and CDR2 (germline): SQVTM, ANQGSEA. The CDR3 extends over 17 amino acids. The CDR3 sequence: CSVEVRGQGASYNEQFF. The CDR3 nucleotides read TGCAGCGTTGAGGTCAGAGGACAGGGGGCTTCCTACAATGAGCAGTTCTTC.

V is TRBV5-1 and J is TRBJ2-7; D is unclear. The germline CDR1 and CDR2 sequences are SGHRS and YFSETQ. The CDR3 sequence is 11 residues long. V was clipped by 0 bases and J by 12 bases, with 10 bases between them. CDR3 in DNA: TGCGCCAGCAGCTTGGGGGTGACCAGGTACTTC. It codes for CASSLGVTRYF.